A single T cell receptor beta chain is shown here with its context. Sequenced by immunoSEQ multiplex PCR; TCRdb stores in-frame clones only, minus some. The sample includes 30,000 to 35,000 clones, approximately 91% seen only once; the top ten take 3.5% to 5%. This record comes from a study of T cells in localized non-small cell lung cancer. Germline values: CDR1 SGHKS, CDR2 YYEKEE (reference sequence). Trimming took 4 bases from V and 8 from J; bases not matched to a gene: 11. This CDR3 is 15 amino acids long. Material: peripheral blood, obtained before any cancer treatment. The gene calls are TRBV5-5 and TRBJ1-4; 7 bases map to TRBD1. The receptor's source is a woman aged 35-75 years with stage I lung adenocarcinoma. The CDR3 protein is CASSPQGEAYEKLFF. The CDR3 nucleotides read TGTGCCAGCAGCCCGCAGGGGGAGGCTTACGAAAAACTGTTTTTT.